The clone carrying this T cell receptor beta chain was recorded a few times. Germline loops: CDR1 LNHNV, CDR2 YYDKDF (reference sequence). CDR3 length equals 13 residues. Trimming left V 4 bases short and J 2 bases short, with 7 bases between. TCRdb independently ran MiXCR on the RT-PCR reads; one entry per CDR3 protein. Of hundreds of thousands of distinct CDR3 sequences in the sample, over 12% are singletons; the top ten hold 3.6%. The TCR sequence derives from a female donor in good health, serving as a healthy control. The rearrangement links TRBV15 to TRBJ2-3; D gene ambiguous. Sequencing input: memory CD4+ T cells from blood. As DNA, the CDR3 is TGTGCCACCAGCATACAGCACACAGATACGCAGTATTTT. Encoded protein: CATSIQHTDTQYF.